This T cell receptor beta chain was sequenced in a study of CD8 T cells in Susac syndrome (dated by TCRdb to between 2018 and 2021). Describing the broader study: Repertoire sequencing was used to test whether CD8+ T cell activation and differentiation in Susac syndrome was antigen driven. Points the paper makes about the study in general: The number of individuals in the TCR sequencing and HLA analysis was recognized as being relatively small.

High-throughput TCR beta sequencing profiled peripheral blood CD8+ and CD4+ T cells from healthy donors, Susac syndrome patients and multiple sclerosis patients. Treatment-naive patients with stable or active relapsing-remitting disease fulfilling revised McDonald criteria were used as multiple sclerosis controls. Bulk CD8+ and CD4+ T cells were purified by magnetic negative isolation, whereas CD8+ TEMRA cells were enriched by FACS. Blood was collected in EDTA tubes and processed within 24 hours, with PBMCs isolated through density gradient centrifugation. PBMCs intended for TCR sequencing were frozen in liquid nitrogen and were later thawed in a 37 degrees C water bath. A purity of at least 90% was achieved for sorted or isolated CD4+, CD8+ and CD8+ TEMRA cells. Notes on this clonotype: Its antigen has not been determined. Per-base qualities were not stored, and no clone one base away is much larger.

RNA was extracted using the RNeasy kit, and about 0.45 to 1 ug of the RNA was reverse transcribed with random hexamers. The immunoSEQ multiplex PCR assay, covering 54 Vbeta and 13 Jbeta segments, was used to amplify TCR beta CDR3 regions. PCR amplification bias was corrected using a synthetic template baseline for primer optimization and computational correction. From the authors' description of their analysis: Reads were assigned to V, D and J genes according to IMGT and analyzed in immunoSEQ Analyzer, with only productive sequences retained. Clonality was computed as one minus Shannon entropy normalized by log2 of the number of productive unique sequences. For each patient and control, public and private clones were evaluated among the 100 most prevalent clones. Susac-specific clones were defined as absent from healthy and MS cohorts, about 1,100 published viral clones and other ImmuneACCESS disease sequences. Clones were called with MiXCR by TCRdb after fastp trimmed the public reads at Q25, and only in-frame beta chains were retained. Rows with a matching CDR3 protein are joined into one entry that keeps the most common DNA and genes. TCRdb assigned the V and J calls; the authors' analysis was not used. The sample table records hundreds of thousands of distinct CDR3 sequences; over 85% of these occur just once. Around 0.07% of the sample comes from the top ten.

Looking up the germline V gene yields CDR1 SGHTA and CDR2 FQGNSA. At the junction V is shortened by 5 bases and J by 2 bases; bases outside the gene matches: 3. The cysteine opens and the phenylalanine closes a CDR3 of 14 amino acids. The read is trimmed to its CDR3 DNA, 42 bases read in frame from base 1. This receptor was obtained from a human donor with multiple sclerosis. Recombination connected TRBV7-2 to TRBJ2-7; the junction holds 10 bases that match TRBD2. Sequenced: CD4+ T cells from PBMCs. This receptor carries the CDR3 CASSPAGGAYEQYF. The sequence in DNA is TGTGCCAGCAGCCCAGCGGGGGGGGCCTACGAGCAGTACTTC. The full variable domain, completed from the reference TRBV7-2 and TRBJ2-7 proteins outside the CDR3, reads GAGVSQSPSNKVTEKGKDVELRCDPISGHTALYWYRQSLGQGLEFLIYFQGNSAPDKSGLPSDRFSAERTGGSVSTLTIQRTQQEDSAVYLCASSPAGGAYEQYFGPGTRLTVT.